The T cell receptor beta chain under discussion was sequenced for a study of blood T cell repertoires in COVID-19. Whole-study context: Samples taken during acute and convalescent COVID-19 were collected in the United States, Italy and Spain.

The repertoire was sequenced with immunoSEQ multiplex PCR; TCRdb's copy has only in-frame clones and lacks some. In the table there are roughly 500,000 clones, 85% to 90% of which are singletons. Followed over time, Seattle patients had been enrolled while infection was active. V gave up 9 bases and J gave up 6 bases, with 11 bases separating them. Germline loops: CDR1 SGHVS, CDR2 FNYEAQ. The CDR3 runs 12 residues. The V and J genes are TRBV7-6 and TRBJ2-2, with a possible D match to TRBD2 (5 bases). The sample taken for sequencing was peripheral blood. The TCR comes from a man younger than 35 with COVID-19, enrolled during active disease. The CDR3 DNA reads as TGTGCCAGTGGACTTCACCCCGGGGAGCTGTTTTTT. Amino acids: CASGLHPGELFF.